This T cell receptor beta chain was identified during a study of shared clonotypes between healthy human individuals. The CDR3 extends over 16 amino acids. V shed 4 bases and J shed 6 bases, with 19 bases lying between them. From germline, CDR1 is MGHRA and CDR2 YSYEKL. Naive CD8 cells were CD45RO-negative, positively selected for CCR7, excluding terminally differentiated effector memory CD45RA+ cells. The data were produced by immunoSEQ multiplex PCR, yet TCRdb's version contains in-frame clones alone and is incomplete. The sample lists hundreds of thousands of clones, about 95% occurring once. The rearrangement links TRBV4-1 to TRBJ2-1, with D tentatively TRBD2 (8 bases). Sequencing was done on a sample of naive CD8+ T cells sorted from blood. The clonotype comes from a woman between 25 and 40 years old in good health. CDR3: CASSRDRDSGGNEQFF. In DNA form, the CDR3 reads TGCGCCAGCAGCCGAGACCGGGACAGCGGGGGCAATGAGCAGTTCTTC.